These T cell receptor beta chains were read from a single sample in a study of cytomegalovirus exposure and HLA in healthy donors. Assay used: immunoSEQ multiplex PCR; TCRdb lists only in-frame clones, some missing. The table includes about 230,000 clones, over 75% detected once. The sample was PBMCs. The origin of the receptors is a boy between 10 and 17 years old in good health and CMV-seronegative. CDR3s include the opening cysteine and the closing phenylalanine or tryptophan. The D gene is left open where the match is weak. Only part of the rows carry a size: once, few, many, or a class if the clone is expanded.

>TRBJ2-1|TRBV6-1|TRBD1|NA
CASSEADRGDGDEQFF
TGTGCCAGCAGTGAGGCGGACAGGGGTGACGGCGATGAGCAGTTCTTC
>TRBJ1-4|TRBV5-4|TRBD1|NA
CASSRDRDEKLFF
TGTGCCAGCAGCCGGGACAGGGATGAAAAACTGTTTTTT
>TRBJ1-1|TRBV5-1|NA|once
CASAMGPTPGTEAFF
TGCGCCAGCGCTATGGGCCCTACCCCGGGGACTGAAGCTTTCTTT
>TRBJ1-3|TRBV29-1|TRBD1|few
CSVETGTAGNTIYF
TGCAGCGTCGAGACAGGGACAGCTGGAAACACCATATATTTT
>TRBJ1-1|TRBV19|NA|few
CASSIPRDGLNTEAFF
TGTGCCAGTAGTATCCCACGGGATGGTTTGAACACTGAAGCTTTCTTT
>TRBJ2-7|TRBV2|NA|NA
CASRLSYEQYF
TGTGCCAGCAGACTCTCCTACGAGCAGTACTTC
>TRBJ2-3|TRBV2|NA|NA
CASSGPADTQYF
TGTGCCAGCAGTGGCCCAGCAGATACGCAGTATTTT
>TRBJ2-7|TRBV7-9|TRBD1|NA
CASSRTWTGNEQYF
TGTGCCAGCAGCCGTACTTGGACAGGGAACGAGCAGTACTTC
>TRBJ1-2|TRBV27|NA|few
CASSPEPYTVTYGYTF
TGTGCCAGCAGTCCCGAACCATACACAGTCACCTATGGCTACACCTTC
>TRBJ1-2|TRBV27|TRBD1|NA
CASRGDRGSLYGYTF
TGTGCCAGCAGAGGGGACAGGGGATCCCTCTATGGCTACACCTTC
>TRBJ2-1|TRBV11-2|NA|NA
CASSLGVSGQFF
TGTGCCAGCAGCTTAGGAGTAAGTGGGCAGTTCTTC
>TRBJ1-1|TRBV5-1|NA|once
CASSFNGGGTEAFF
TGCGCCAGCAGCTTCAATGGGGGGGGAACTGAAGCTTTCTTT
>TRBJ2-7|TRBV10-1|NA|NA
CASSEHTPTGEQYF
TGCGCCAGCAGTGAACATACCCCGACGGGCGAGCAGTACTTC
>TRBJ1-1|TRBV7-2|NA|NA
CASSLNTETTLEAFF
TGTGCCAGCAGCTTGAATACAGAGACTACCCTTGAAGCTTTCTTT
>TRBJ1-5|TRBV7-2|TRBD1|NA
CASSLKGGGQPQHF
TGTGCCAGCAGCTTAAAAGGGGGCGGTCAGCCCCAGCATTTT
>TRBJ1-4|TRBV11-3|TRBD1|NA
CASSPGQPNEKLFF
TGTGCCAGCAGCCCGGGACAGCCCAATGAAAAACTGTTTTTT
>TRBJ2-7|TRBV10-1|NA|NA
CASSESAGLGEQYF
TGCGCCAGCAGTGAGTCGGCGGGGCTTGGCGAGCAGTACTTC
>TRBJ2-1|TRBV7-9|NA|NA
CASSRLGVINEQFF
TGTGCCAGCAGCAGACTAGGGGTCATTAATGAGCAGTTCTTC
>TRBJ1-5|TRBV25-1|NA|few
CASSLDGHNQPQHF
TGTGCCAGCAGCCTGGATGGACACAATCAGCCCCAGCATTTT
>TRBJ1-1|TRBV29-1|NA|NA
CSVEKGGVGTEAFF
TGCAGCGTTGAAAAAGGCGGGGTAGGCACTGAAGCTTTCTTT
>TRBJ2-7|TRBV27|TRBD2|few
CASSLSREAYEQYF
TGTGCCAGCAGTTTATCGCGGGAGGCCTACGAGCAGTACTTC
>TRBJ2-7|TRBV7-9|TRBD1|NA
CASKMTGGWEQYF
TGTGCCAGCAAAATGACAGGGGGCTGGGAGCAGTACTTC
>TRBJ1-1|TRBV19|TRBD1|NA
CATKTGLEAFF
TGTGCCACCAAGACAGGGCTAGAAGCTTTCTTT
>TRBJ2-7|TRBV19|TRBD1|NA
CASHGTGGYEQYF
TGTGCCAGTCACGGGACAGGGGGCTACGAGCAGTACTTC
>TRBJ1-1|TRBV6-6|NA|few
CASRIGDTNTEAFF
TGTGCCAGCAGGATAGGGGATACGAACACTGAAGCTTTCTTT
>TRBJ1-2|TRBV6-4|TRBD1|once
CASRGQGYGYTF
TGTGCCAGCAGGGGACAGGGCTATGGCTACACCTTC
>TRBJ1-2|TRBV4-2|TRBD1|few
CASSQAPGQGLYGYTF
TGTGCCAGCAGCCAAGCTCCGGGACAGGGCCTCTATGGCTACACCTTC
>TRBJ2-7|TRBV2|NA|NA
CASSEERVNYEQYF
TGTGCCAGCAGTGAAGAGCGGGTCAACTACGAGCAGTACTTC
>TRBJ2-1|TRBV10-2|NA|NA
CASITGLGYNEQFF
TGCGCCAGCATTACAGGGTTGGGCTACAATGAGCAGTTCTTC
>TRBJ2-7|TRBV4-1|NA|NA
CASSQEPRGGYEQYF
TGCGCCAGCAGCCAAGAACCACGGGGAGGCTACGAGCAGTACTTC